Below, 18 T cell receptor beta chains from the same sample are listed, as sequenced in a study of blood T cell repertoires in COVID-19. Repertoires were generated with immunoSEQ multiplex PCR, while TCRdb's copy carries only in-frame clones and drops some. The sample holds about 210,000 clones, roughly four fifths seen once. The material sequenced was peripheral blood. The receptors here all came from a middle-aged woman with acute or convalescent COVID-19.

The V and J genes are TRBV27 and TRBJ2-7, with D maybe TRBD2 (5 bases). Germline-derived CDR1 and CDR2 are MNHEY and SMNVEV (reference sequence). This CDR3 has 13 amino acids. The V and J ends lost 5 bases and 2 bases respectively, with 10 bases between them. The DNA of the CDR3 is TGTGCCAGCAGTCCAAACGGGGCCTACGAGCAGTACTTC. This codes for CASSPNGAYEQYF.

This clone was detected only a few times. The genes are TRBV24-1 and TRBJ2-1, with a possible D match to TRBD2 (5 bases). Trimming removed 4 bases from V and 3 bases from J, with 6 bases in between. The CDR3 runs to 13 residues. Germline V gene lookup returns CDR1 KGHDR and CDR2 SFDVKD. CDR3: CATSDGLYNEQFF. CDR3 bases: TGTGCCACCAGTGACGGACTCTACAATGAGCAGTTCTTC.

This rearrangement joins TRBV19 to TRBJ1-5; D gene uncertain. Germline CDR1 is LNHDA and CDR2 is SQIVND (reference sequence). The CDR3 covers 17 residues. Trimming pared 7 bases from V and 2 bases from J, leaving 21 bases between. CDR3 DNA: TGTGCCAGTATTAGCGCGGCAGTCCCTTGGGGCAATCAGCCCCAGCATTTT. Its protein product is CASISAAVPWGNQPQHF.

This clone was seen once. V gene TRBV9 combines with J gene TRBJ2-3; no firm D call. The CDR3 sequence is 12 residues long. The V end lost 0 bases, the J end lost 7 bases, and 6 bases lay between the germline ends. Per germline, CDR1 SGDLS and CDR2 YYNGEE. The CDR3, as DNA: TGTGCCAGCAGCGTAGATACTTATACGCAGTATTTT. Protein sequence: CASSVDTYTQYF. Complete variable domain (other parts from reference TRBV9 and TRBJ2-3): DSGVTQTPKHLITATGQRVTLRCSPRSGDLSVYWYQQSLDQGLQFLIQYYNGEERAKGNILERFSAQQFPDLHSELNLSSLELGDSALYFCASSVDTYTQYFGPGTRLTVL.

V gene TRBV5-1 combines with J gene TRBJ1-1; D gene uncertain. V was trimmed by 4 bases and J by 3 bases, leaving 13 bases between them. The CDR3 is made up of 14 amino acids. The V gene's germline CDR1 is SGHRS and CDR2 YFSETQ. The CDR3 bases are TGCGCCAGCAGCAACACCGGGATCTACACTGAAGCTTTCTTT. It codes for CASSNTGIYTEAFF.

This chain uses TRBV4-3 with TRBJ1-1; 7 nucleotides agree with TRBD1. J was trimmed by 0 bases and V by 0 bases; bases with no gene match: 13. This CDR3 is built from 19 residues. CDR1 and CDR2 (germline): LGHNA, YSLEER. CDR3 DNA: TGCGCCAGCAGCCAAGATCCCGGGGGCAGGGGGGATATGAACACTGAAGCTTTCTTT. Translation gives CASSQDPGGRGDMNTEAFF.

The chain carries TRBV24-1 and TRBJ1-5; 11 bases agree with TRBD1. V was pared by 5 bases and J by 5 bases, with 4 bases of the junction left unmatched. CDR3 length: 15 amino acids. CDR1 KGHDR and CDR2 SFDVKD come from the germline V gene. The chain's CDR3 is CATSGAGQGDQPQHF. The CDR3 bases are TGTGCCACCAGTGGTGCGGGACAGGGGGATCAGCCCCAGCATTTT.

The rearrangement uses TRBV19 and TRBJ2-1; tentatively, D is TRBD1 (5 bases). Germline V lookup: CDR1 LNHDA, CDR2 SQIVND (reference sequence). V lost 3 bases to trimming and J lost 4 bases, with 13 bases between them. The CDR3 runs 15 residues. The CDR3 nucleotides are TGTGCCAGTAGTATGGCCCGGCAGGGTTACAATGAGCAGTTCTTC. It yields the protein CASSMARQGYNEQFF.

This clone was seen only a few times. The chain employs TRBV6-2 or TRBV6-3 and TRBJ2-7, with 8 bases lining up with TRBD2. Trimming removed 2 bases from V and 4 bases from J; junction bases left unmatched: 16. This CDR3 has 18 amino acids. Germline CDR1 reads MNHEY; CDR2 reads SVGEGT. The CDR3 region has the DNA TGTGCCAGCAGTTACATTGGATCAGGACCGGCGGGGGGTTACGAGCAGTACTTC. Its translation is CASSYIGSGPAGGYEQYF.

This rearrangement joins TRBV24-1 to TRBJ2-2; D is ambiguous. From germline, CDR1 is KGHDR and CDR2 SFDVKD. V lost 4 bases to trimming and J lost 1 base, with 6 bases between them. The CDR3 sequence is 14 residues long. The CDR3 nucleotides are TGTGCCACCAGTGACACACGGAACACCGGGGAGCTGTTTTTT. Translating it yields CATSDTRNTGELFF.

The rearrangement links TRBV7-2 to TRBJ2-7, with D maybe TRBD1 (6 bases). CDR3 length: 14 residues. V gave up 4 bases and J gave up 2 bases, with 12 bases separating them. The germline CDR1 and CDR2 sequences are SGHTA and FQGNSA. For the CDR3, the DNA is TGTGCCAGCAGCTCCTGGACAGCTACCTACGAGCAGTACTTC. Translation: CASSSWTATYEQYF. The full variable domain, in which reference TRBV7-2 and TRBJ2-7 provide the parts outside the CDR3, is GAGVSQSPSNKVTEKGKDVELRCDPISGHTALYWYRQSLGQGLEFLIYFQGNSAPDKSGLPSDRFSAERTGGSVSTLTIQRTQQEDSAVYLCASSSWTATYEQYFGPGTRLTVT.

The CDR3: CASSIGQGYYEQYF. As DNA, the CDR3 is TGTGCCAGCAGCATCGGACAGGGCTACTACGAGCAGTACTTC. The V call is TRBV13, the J call TRBJ2-7; 8 bases align to TRBD1. The CDR3 runs 14 residues. V was clipped by 5 bases and J by 3 bases; unmatched bases: 6. The germline V gene has CDR1 PRHDT and CDR2 FYEKMQ (reference sequence).

This chain's CDR3 is CASSLDRSSGNTIYF. The CDR3 DNA reads TGTGCCAGCAGCTTAGACAGATCATCTGGAAACACCATATATTTT. The chain is built from TRBV7-2 and TRBJ1-3; D not certain. The CDR3 is 15 residues long. V lost 1 base, J lost 1 base, and 8 bases lay in between. Per the germline V gene, CDR1 is SGHTA and CDR2 is FQGNSA.

The genes are TRBV7-9 and TRBJ2-7, with D perhaps TRBD2 (5 bases). In germline, CDR1 is SEHNR, CDR2 FQNEAQ (reference sequence). The CDR3 loop spans 13 amino acids. V lost 5 bases to trimming and J lost 0 bases, with 8 bases between them. The CDR3 region is CASSPTSSYEQYF. CDR3 DNA: TGTGCCAGCAGCCCTACTAGCTCCTACGAGCAGTACTTC.

V usage is TRBV7-8 and J usage is TRBJ2-7; D is possibly TRBD2 (6 bases). Per the germline V gene, CDR1 is SGHVS and CDR2 is FQNEAQ. The CDR3 is made up of 14 amino acids. The ends were cut back, 5 bases at V and 2 bases at J, with 13 bases in the middle. CDR3 nucleotide sequence: TGTGCCAGCAGCATGAAATCGGGGGCCTACGAGCAGTACTTC. Translating gives CASSMKSGAYEQYF.

The genes are TRBV10-3 and TRBJ2-3, with 9 nucleotides matching TRBD2. The CDR3 has 16 amino acids. The germline V gene has CDR1 ENHRY and CDR2 SYGVKD. With V trimmed by 2 bases and J by 2 bases, 5 bases remained unmatched. CDR3 DNA sequence: TGTGCCATCAGTGAGACGACTAGCGGAAACACAGATACGCAGTATTTT. Its protein is CAISETTSGNTDTQYF.

This chain links TRBV19 with TRBJ2-2; maybe TRBD1 (6 bases). The ends were cut back, 3 bases at V and 6 bases at J, with 14 bases in the middle. Germline CDR1 LNHDA, CDR2 SQIVND (reference sequence). This CDR3 is 15 amino acids long. In nucleotides, the CDR3 is TGTGCCAGTAGTATCGGGACAAACCGAGCCGGGGAGCTGTTTTTT. Its protein product is CASSIGTNRAGELFF.

The chain employs TRBV23-1 and TRBJ1-5; D remains ambiguous. TRBV23-1 has ORF status, its function being uncertain. The V end lost 3 bases, the J end lost 7 bases, and 13 bases lay between the germline ends. The CDR3 spans 14 residues. The CDR3 loop reads CASSQLVRSQPQHF. CDR3 coding DNA: TGCGCCAGCAGTCAGCTAGTGCGGAGCCAGCCCCAGCATTTT.